The clone carrying this TCR beta chain was seen just once. The data were taken from a study of CD8 T cells in Susac syndrome. About 0.5 to 1 ug RNA was reverse transcribed with random hexamers. immunoSEQ multiplex PCR amplified TCR beta CDR3 across 54 Vbeta, 13 Jbeta. Using its own MiXCR run on the immunoSEQ multiplex PCR reads, TCRdb lists one record per CDR3 protein. The sample consists of a few hundred thousand distinct CDR3 sequences, roughly 85% of them appearing once. The J segment lost 5 bases and the V segment lost 5 bases, leaving 6 bases of the junction unmatched. The CDR3 is 15 residues long. Germline V gene lookup returns CDR1 DFQATT and CDR2 SNEGSKA (reference sequence). The multiple sclerosis controls, all treatment-naive patients, had relapsing-remitting disease that was stable or active. It was negative isolation that provided the CD8+ and CD4+ T cells, whereas TEMRA cells were enriched by FACS.

Sequences were obtained from CD8+ T cells from PBMCs. The rearrangement uses TRBV20-1 and TRBJ2-1; 13 bases line up with TRBD2. The sequence was obtained from a human donor with multiple sclerosis. The CDR3: CSAGLGLAGNNEQFF. CDR3 nucleotides: TGCAGTGCTGGGCTGGGACTAGCGGGGAACAATGAGCAGTTCTTC.